Listed below are T cell receptor beta chains from one sample, sequenced in a study of blood T cells in healthy people across ages. TCRdb recomputed calls from the 5' RACE reads with MiXCR, one row per CDR3 protein. The data contain some 790,000 distinct CDR3 sequences, 25% to 30% of them seen just once; the ten biggest clones take up 15% to 20%. Sequenced material: blood. These receptors were taken from a woman older than 75 in good health. The CDR3 runs from the conserved cysteine through the conserved F or W. The order of the fields is D gene, clone size, J gene, V gene, CDR3 DNA, CDR3 protein. A D gene is named only where the DNA matches it firmly. Rows may omit the clone size; those that give it use once, few, many or a size class.

d_gene: NA
abundance: many
j_gene: TRBJ1-6
v_gene: TRBV20-1
CDR3nt: TGCAGTGCTAGAGACAGGGCGCTTCCCTATAATTCACCCCTCCACTTT
CDR3aa: CSARDRALPYNSPLHF

d_gene: NA
abundance: NA
j_gene: TRBJ2-3
v_gene: TRBV5-1
CDR3nt: TGCGCCAGCAAAAGTAACACAGATACGCAGTATTTT
CDR3aa: CASKSNTDTQYF

d_gene: TRBD1
abundance: few
j_gene: TRBJ1-4
v_gene: TRBV6-5
CDR3nt: TGTGCCAGCCACAGGACAGGGGAAGGAAAACTGTTTTTT
CDR3aa: CASHRTGEGKLFF

d_gene: NA
abundance: NA
j_gene: TRBJ2-3
v_gene: TRBV12-3/TRBV12-4
CDR3nt: TGTGCCAGCAGTCCTCCTACGGGACAAGGGGCCACAGATGCGGAGTATTTT
CDR3aa: CASSPPTGQGATDAEYF

d_gene: NA
abundance: many
j_gene: TRBJ2-7
v_gene: TRBV20-1
CDR3nt: TGCAGTGCTAGGGAAACTCGGAGCTCCTACGAGCAGTACTTC
CDR3aa: CSARETRSSYEQYF

d_gene: NA
abundance: many
j_gene: TRBJ2-1
v_gene: TRBV6-2/TRBV6-3
CDR3nt: TGTGCCAGCAGTTACGGGCAGGGAGTCTACAATGAGCAGTTCTTC
CDR3aa: CASSYGQGVYNEQFF

d_gene: TRBD1
abundance: many
j_gene: TRBJ2-4
v_gene: TRBV5-1
CDR3nt: TGCGCCAGCAGCCCGTCGGGACAGGGGAAAAACATTCAGTACTTC
CDR3aa: CASSPSGQGKNIQYF

d_gene: NA
abundance: many
j_gene: TRBJ2-7
v_gene: TRBV7-2
CDR3nt: TGTGCCAGCAGCTCCGTTAGCAGCTCCTACGAGCAGTACTTC
CDR3aa: CASSSVSSSYEQYF

d_gene: NA
abundance: NA
j_gene: TRBJ2-4
v_gene: TRBV7-2
CDR3nt: TGTGCCAGCAGCTTAGGGCAGATAGCCAAAAACATTCAGTACTTC
CDR3aa: CASSLGQIAKNIQYF

d_gene: TRBD1
abundance: once
j_gene: TRBJ2-1
v_gene: TRBV7-6
CDR3nt: TGTGCCAACAGCTTAGTTTTTGGAGGACAGGGGGCATACAATGAGCAGTTCTTC
CDR3aa: CANSLVFGGQGAYNEQFF

d_gene: TRBD1
abundance: few
j_gene: TRBJ1-6
v_gene: TRBV6-5
CDR3nt: TGTGCCAGCAGGGCCAGGGGGCGCGGTAATTCACCCCTCCACTTT
CDR3aa: CASRARGRGNSPLHF

d_gene: TRBD1
abundance: NA
j_gene: TRBJ2-7
v_gene: TRBV11-2
CDR3nt: TGTGCCAGCAGCGGAACCGGGACAGGGGGCGGCGATCAGTACTTC
CDR3aa: CASSGTGTGGGDQYF

d_gene: NA
abundance: once
j_gene: TRBJ2-1
v_gene: TRBV29-1
CDR3nt: TGCAGCGTTGGGGGTAGCGGAACCTACTACAATGAGCAGTTCTTC
CDR3aa: CSVGGSGTYYNEQFF

d_gene: TRBD1
abundance: NA
j_gene: TRBJ2-5
v_gene: TRBV27
CDR3nt: TGTGCCAGCAGTTTTTCCGGGACAGTCCCCCGGGAGACCCAGTACTTC
CDR3aa: CASSFSGTVPRETQYF

d_gene: NA
abundance: many
j_gene: TRBJ2-7
v_gene: TRBV12-3/TRBV12-4
CDR3nt: TGTGCCAGCAGTTTAGCGCAGGGCACTAGCTCCTACGAGCAGTACTTC
CDR3aa: CASSLAQGTSSYEQYF

d_gene: NA
abundance: many
j_gene: TRBJ1-2
v_gene: TRBV3-1
CDR3nt: TGTGCCAGCAGCCGCGCAGAGGGCTACACCTTC
CDR3aa: CASSRAEGYTF

d_gene: NA
abundance: once
j_gene: TRBJ2-7
v_gene: TRBV6-2/TRBV6-3
CDR3nt: TGTGCCAGCAGTCCCATAGGGGGGGGGCGCTACAATGAGCAGTACTTC
CDR3aa: CASSPIGGGRYNEQYF

d_gene: NA
abundance: many
j_gene: TRBJ1-5
v_gene: TRBV4-3
CDR3nt: TGCGCCAGCAGCCAAGGACCCAATCAGCCCCAGCATTTT
CDR3aa: CASSQGPNQPQHF

d_gene: NA
abundance: many
j_gene: TRBJ2-7
v_gene: TRBV5-1
CDR3nt: TGCGCCAGCAGCTTGGCCGGGACAACCAGCTACGAGCAGTACTTC
CDR3aa: CASSLAGTTSYEQYF

d_gene: TRBD1
abundance: few
j_gene: TRBJ1-2
v_gene: TRBV20-1
CDR3nt: TGCAGTGCTAGAGAGGGTCACAGGGGTACTTATGGCTACACCTTC
CDR3aa: CSAREGHRGTYGYTF

d_gene: NA
abundance: NA
j_gene: TRBJ1-5
v_gene: TRBV5-4
CDR3nt: TGTGCCAGCAGCTCAGGCGGGAGCAGTCAGCCCCAGCATTTT
CDR3aa: CASSSGGSSQPQHF

d_gene: TRBD2
abundance: many
j_gene: TRBJ2-1
v_gene: TRBV7-8
CDR3nt: TGTGCCAGCCGCTGGTCAGCGGGGGGGCGCTATGAGCAGTTCTTC
CDR3aa: CASRWSAGGRYEQFF

d_gene: NA
abundance: NA
j_gene: TRBJ2-3
v_gene: TRBV12-3/TRBV12-4
CDR3nt: TGTGCCAGCAGTTTGGGGCGGGGATGCACAGATACGGAGTATTTT
CDR3aa: CASSLGRGCTDTEYF

d_gene: NA
abundance: many
j_gene: TRBJ1-1
v_gene: TRBV3-1
CDR3nt: TGTGCCAGCAGCCCATTGACAGCGAACACTGAAGCTTTCTTT
CDR3aa: CASSPLTANTEAFF

d_gene: NA
abundance: once
j_gene: TRBJ2-7
v_gene: TRBV6-2/TRBV6-3
CDR3nt: TGTGCCAGCAGTTATCAAGGACAGACATACGAGCAGTACTTC
CDR3aa: CASSYQGQTYEQYF

d_gene: NA
abundance: many
j_gene: TRBJ1-1
v_gene: TRBV6-5
CDR3nt: TGTGCCAGCAGCCAGACAGCCCTGAACACTGAAGCTTTCTTT
CDR3aa: CASSQTALNTEAFF

d_gene: NA
abundance: NA
j_gene: TRBJ2-3
v_gene: TRBV12-3/TRBV12-4
CDR3nt: TGTGCCAGCAGGGGTTGGTCCACAGATACGCAGTATTTT
CDR3aa: CASRGWSTDTQYF

d_gene: NA
abundance: few
j_gene: TRBJ1-4
v_gene: TRBV25-1
CDR3nt: TGTGCCAGCAGTTCTGACACAACAAATGAAAAACTGTTTTTT
CDR3aa: CASSSDTTNEKLFF

d_gene: TRBD1
abundance: NA
j_gene: TRBJ1-2
v_gene: TRBV29-1
CDR3nt: TGCAGCTCGACGACAGGGTCTGGCTACACCTTC
CDR3aa: CSSTTGSGYTF

d_gene: NA
abundance: NA
j_gene: TRBJ1-2
v_gene: TRBV2
CDR3nt: TGTGCCAGCAGTCTGCGGAGTCCCTATGGCTACACCTTC
CDR3aa: CASSLRSPYGYTF

d_gene: NA
abundance: few
j_gene: TRBJ2-3
v_gene: TRBV7-2
CDR3nt: TGTGCCAGCAGCTACCGGACAATAGGGGCAGATACGCAGTATTTT
CDR3aa: CASSYRTIGADTQYF

d_gene: NA
abundance: NA
j_gene: TRBJ1-5
v_gene: TRBV7-2
CDR3nt: TGTGCCAGCAGCTTAGACCTGGCCCACAATCAGCCCCAGCATTTT
CDR3aa: CASSLDLAHNQPQHF

d_gene: NA
abundance: many
j_gene: TRBJ2-3
v_gene: TRBV5-1
CDR3nt: TGCGCCAGCAGCTTGGATTATCGGCGAAGCACAGATACGCAGTATTTT
CDR3aa: CASSLDYRRSTDTQYF

d_gene: TRBD1
abundance: NA
j_gene: TRBJ2-6
v_gene: TRBV7-2
CDR3nt: TGTGCCAGCAGCTTAGCGGGGACAGGGCCTGGGGCCAACGTCCTGACTTTC
CDR3aa: CASSLAGTGPGANVLTF

d_gene: TRBD2
abundance: NA
j_gene: TRBJ2-1
v_gene: TRBV19
CDR3nt: TGTGCCAGTAGTATGCTGGGATGGACTAGCGGGGGCCTTTCCTACAATGAGCAGTTCTTC
CDR3aa: CASSMLGWTSGGLSYNEQFF

d_gene: TRBD1
abundance: many
j_gene: TRBJ1-1
v_gene: TRBV6-2/TRBV6-3
CDR3nt: TGTGCCAGCAGTTGGACAGGGGGCACTGAAGCTTTCTTT
CDR3aa: CASSWTGGTEAFF

d_gene: NA
abundance: few
j_gene: TRBJ2-3
v_gene: TRBV20-1
CDR3nt: TGCAGTGCCGAGCAGGGGACCCGCAGGATAGATACGCAGTATTTT
CDR3aa: CSAEQGTRRIDTQYF

d_gene: TRBD2
abundance: few
j_gene: TRBJ2-1
v_gene: TRBV4-1
CDR3nt: TGCGCCAGCAGTCAAACCCGACTAGCGGGGGGGAACAATGAGCAGTTCTTC
CDR3aa: CASSQTRLAGGNNEQFF

d_gene: NA
abundance: NA
j_gene: TRBJ1-2
v_gene: TRBV3-1
CDR3nt: TGTGCCAGCAGCCAAGAGTGGACAGATAATTATGGCTACACCTTC
CDR3aa: CASSQEWTDNYGYTF

d_gene: TRBD2
abundance: NA
j_gene: TRBJ2-2
v_gene: TRBV11-2
CDR3nt: TGTGCCAGCAGCCGGGACTATGTAAACTGGGAGCTGTTTTTT
CDR3aa: CASSRDYVNWELFF

d_gene: TRBD1
abundance: many
j_gene: TRBJ2-7
v_gene: TRBV6-1
CDR3nt: TGTGCCAGCAGTCGGACCCGGACAGGGGGCGCGTACGAGCAGTACTTC
CDR3aa: CASSRTRTGGAYEQYF

d_gene: TRBD2
abundance: many
j_gene: TRBJ2-3
v_gene: TRBV5-1
CDR3nt: TGCGCCAGCAGCTTGGCGGTACAGCGGGGGGATACGCAGTATTTT
CDR3aa: CASSLAVQRGDTQYF

d_gene: TRBD2
abundance: many
j_gene: TRBJ2-1
v_gene: TRBV3-1
CDR3nt: TGTGCCAGCAGCCGCCAGACTAGCGGGGGGCTCAATGAGCAGTTCTTC
CDR3aa: CASSRQTSGGLNEQFF

d_gene: TRBD2
abundance: NA
j_gene: TRBJ2-1
v_gene: TRBV7-2
CDR3nt: TGTGCCAGCGGCACCCGGACTAGCGGGGGAACTGGTGAGCAGTTCTTC
CDR3aa: CASGTRTSGGTGEQFF

d_gene: NA
abundance: many
j_gene: TRBJ2-1
v_gene: TRBV20-1
CDR3nt: TGCAGTGCTAGAGATCAGGGTGGAAATGAGCAGTTCTTC
CDR3aa: CSARDQGGNEQFF

d_gene: TRBD2
abundance: many
j_gene: TRBJ2-1
v_gene: TRBV4-2
CDR3nt: TGTGCCAGCAGCCAAGATAGAACTAGCGGGAACAATGAGCAGTTCTTC
CDR3aa: CASSQDRTSGNNEQFF

d_gene: NA
abundance: NA
j_gene: TRBJ1-1
v_gene: TRBV12-3/TRBV12-4
CDR3nt: TGTGCCAGCAGTTTAGATCGGTGGGCCAGGGCGAACACTGAAGCTTTCTTT
CDR3aa: CASSLDRWARANTEAFF

d_gene: TRBD1
abundance: many
j_gene: TRBJ2-1
v_gene: TRBV7-2
CDR3nt: TGTGCCAGCAGCACCGGGACAGGGGTTGAGCAGTTCTTC
CDR3aa: CASSTGTGVEQFF

d_gene: NA
abundance: NA
j_gene: TRBJ2-1
v_gene: TRBV7-2
CDR3nt: TGTGCCAGCAGCTCCGGGTCTTACAATGGGCAGTTCTTC
CDR3aa: CASSSGSYNGQFF

d_gene: NA
abundance: many
j_gene: TRBJ1-2
v_gene: TRBV4-3
CDR3nt: TGCGCCAGCAACCGGGCAGGGGTTGACTATGGCTACACCTTC
CDR3aa: CASNRAGVDYGYTF

d_gene: TRBD1
abundance: few
j_gene: TRBJ1-1
v_gene: TRBV6-6
CDR3nt: TGTGCCAGCAGTCAACCGGGACAGGGAAACACTGAAGCTTTCTTT
CDR3aa: CASSQPGQGNTEAFF

d_gene: NA
abundance: NA
j_gene: TRBJ2-3
v_gene: TRBV12-3/TRBV12-4
CDR3nt: TGTGCCAGCAGTTCCTCCCAGCGGGTGGGAGCAGATACGCAGTATTTT
CDR3aa: CASSSSQRVGADTQYF

d_gene: NA
abundance: NA
j_gene: TRBJ2-7
v_gene: TRBV4-1
CDR3nt: TGCGCCAGCAGCGACCGTGGAGGGAAGTCGCGCTACTACGAGCAGTACTTC
CDR3aa: CASSDRGGKSRYYEQYF

d_gene: NA
abundance: NA
j_gene: TRBJ1-2
v_gene: TRBV20-1
CDR3nt: TGCAGTGCTAGAGTGGCAGGGAGCTATGGCTACACCTTC
CDR3aa: CSARVAGSYGYTF

d_gene: NA
abundance: NA
j_gene: TRBJ2-1
v_gene: TRBV6-5
CDR3nt: TGTGCCAGCAGCCCAGGGTCATCCTACGAGCAGTTCTTC
CDR3aa: CASSPGSSYEQFF

d_gene: NA
abundance: NA
j_gene: TRBJ1-2
v_gene: TRBV20-1
CDR3nt: TGCAGTGCTAGACCGGGACAAAGCGGCTACACCTTC
CDR3aa: CSARPGQSGYTF